The sequence of this TCR beta chain was determined in a study of cytomegalovirus exposure and HLA in healthy donors. Turning to the study itself: Early released data had tens of millions of unique TCRs, all coming from HLA-typed donors. Genotyping showed 75% to 90% of hundreds of donors falling in the Caucasian-associated ancestry cluster. The study, taken as a whole, reports: Among the sequence variants, a highly shared cluster was likely an artifact of sequencing.

Primers: 60 Vbeta forward and 13 Jbeta reverse. TCRdb keeps only in-frame clones here, not all; method: immunoSEQ multiplex PCR. The sample has some 100,000 clones; roughly 80% are singletons. With regard to this clone: What it binds is not known.

This clonotype originated in a woman between 50 and 59 years old in good health and CMV-seropositive. Sequenced material: PBMCs.

CDR3 region: CASRLTRTAYNEQFF. The DNA for the CDR3 is TGTGCCAGCAGGCTTACTCGGACAGCTTACAATGAGCAGTTCTTC. The chain joins TRBV6-6 to TRBJ2-1; the D gene is possibly TRBD1 (6 bases). CDR3 length equals 15 residues. The germline CDR1 and CDR2 sequences are MNHNY and SVGAGI (reference sequence). The V and J ends lost 6 bases and 4 bases respectively, with 16 bases between them.